These 26 T cell receptor beta chains were all obtained from the same sample, sequenced in a study of T cell repertoires in cytomegalovirus infection. From the reads, TCRdb called clonotypes with MiXCR, one entry per CDR3 protein. The sample has 400,000 to 600,000 distinct CDR3 sequences, about 42% seen once; the top ten hold 43%. Antigens of these TCRs are unknown. Sequenced material: cultured PBMCs, taken from culture after CMV antigen stimulation. The source of these receptors is a human donor in good health (CMV status not recorded). Some clones in this sample may be carry-over from other donors' samples.

The chain is built from TRBV20-1 and TRBJ1-3, with 7 bases identical to TRBD1. J was trimmed by 0 bases and V by 0 bases; bases with no gene match: 5. The CDR3 spans 16 residues. The germline gives CDR1 DFQATT, CDR2 SNEGSKA (reference sequence). The CDR3 is CSARDQTGVSGNTIYF. CDR3 bases: TGCAGTGCTAGAGACCAAACAGGGGTCTCTGGAAACACCATATATTTT.

This chain's CDR3 is CASSGGGTGELFF. CDR3 coding DNA: TGTGCCAGCAGCGGGGGAGGGACCGGGGAGCTGTTTTTT. The J gene is TRBJ2-2, the V gene TRBV5-3, with TRBD2 matching over 8 bases. TRBV5-3 is an ORF, with its function uncertain. The CDR3 is made up of 13 amino acids. The ends lost 8 bases at V and 5 bases at J; junction bases unmatched: 5.

This sequence joins TRBV7-8 and TRBJ2-1; TRBD2 aligns across 13 bases. Germline V gives CDR1 SGHVS, CDR2 FQNEAQ. The CDR3 is 18 residues long. J was trimmed by 8 bases and V by 5 bases; bases with no gene match: 15. The CDR3 loop is CASSRLLGILAGGDEQFF. The CDR3 DNA follows: TGTGCCAGCAGCCGTCTCTTAGGGATACTAGCGGGAGGGGATGAGCAGTTCTTC.

This clonotype was counted only a few times. The genes are TRBV5-1 and TRBJ2-3; TRBD2 aligns across 9 bases. The CDR3 has 14 amino acids. Germline V gene data show CDR1 as SGHRS and CDR2 as YFSETQ. V dropped 6 bases and J dropped 1; count of bases not matched to a gene: 3. The CDR3, as DNA: TGCGCCAGCAAAGTAGCGGGGGGCACAGATACGCAGTATTTT. It is translated as CASKVAGGTDTQYF. The variable domain in full, completed from reference TRBV5-1 and TRBJ2-3, reads KAGVTQTPRYLIKTRGQQVTLSCSPISGHRSVSWYQQTPGQGLQFLFEYFSETQRNKGNFPGRFSGRQFSNSRSEMNVSTLELGDSALYLCASKVAGGTDTQYFGPGTRLTVL.

This clonotype was observed a few times. The J gene is TRBJ2-7, the V gene TRBV4-1; D gene uncertain. Germline CDR1 MGHRA, CDR2 YSYEKL. The V and J ends lost 0 bases and 2 bases respectively, with 8 bases between them. The CDR3 totals 14 residues. The CDR3 here is CASSQEWSTYEQYF. The DNA of the CDR3 is TGCGCCAGCAGCCAAGAGTGGTCTACCTACGAGCAGTACTTC.

V and J are TRBV5-5 and TRBJ1-2; no clear D gene. The CDR3 sequence is 12 residues long. In germline, CDR1 is SGHKS, CDR2 YYEKEE (reference sequence). V was trimmed by 4 bases and J by 7 bases, leaving 11 bases between them. DNA for the CDR3: TGTGCCAGCAGCCCTCCGACCGGTGGCTACACCTTC. It translates to CASSPPTGGYTF.

The chain carries TRBV4-1 and TRBJ2-3; D is tentatively TRBD1 or TRBD2 (5 bases each). Trimming stripped 0 bases from V and 0 bases from J, with 16 bases between. Germline V CDR1 and CDR2: MGHRA, YSYEKL. This CDR3 comprises 18 residues. CDR3 in DNA: TGCGCCAGCAGCCAAGATCTCGCGGCCGGGGCGAGCACAGATACGCAGTATTTT. It codes for CASSQDLAAGASTDTQYF.

V and J are TRBV12-3 or TRBV12-4 and TRBJ2-7; TRBD1 aligns across 7 bases. This CDR3 is 14 amino acids long. The V segment lost 5 bases and the J segment 10 bases; nucleotides outside the gene matches: 14. The CDR3: CASSTNPGTVRQYF. The CDR3 coding sequence is TGTGCCAGCAGTACGAACCCCGGGACAGTAAGACAGTACTTC.

The V call is TRBV7-2, the J call TRBJ2-5; 9 nucleotides match TRBD2. V shed 2 bases, J shed 3 bases, and the junction held 4 bases outside the gene matches. Germline loops: CDR1 SGHTA, CDR2 FQGNSA. CDR3 size: 15 residues. DNA of the CDR3: TGTGCCAGCAGCTTAATGGGCGGGAGGGAAGAGACCCAGTACTTC. It specifies CASSLMGGREETQYF.

The rearrangement links TRBV7-2 to TRBJ1-2, with 9 bases fitting TRBD1. CDR3 size: 15 residues. The J segment lost 3 bases and the V segment lost 6 bases, leaving 8 bases of the junction unmatched. Germline CDR1 and CDR2: SGHTA and FQGNSA. CDR3 in amino acids: CASRRPGQGDYGYTF. The CDR3 DNA is TGTGCCAGCAGGCGACCGGGACAGGGAGACTATGGCTACACCTTC. Full variable domain (rest looked up from reference TRBV7-2 and TRBJ1-2): GAGVSQSPSNKVTEKGKDVELRCDPISGHTALYWYRQSLGQGLEFLIYFQGNSAPDKSGLPSDRFSAERTGGSVSTLTIQRTQQEDSAVYLCASRRPGQGDYGYTFGSGTRLTVV.

As DNA, the CDR3 is TGTGCCAGCAGTGGCGTCAATAATTCACCCCTCCACTTT. Protein product: CASSGVNNSPLHF. The chain is built from TRBV2 and TRBJ1-6; D is undetermined. Deletions cut 4 bases from V and 5 bases from J, with 6 bases between. This CDR3 comprises 13 residues. CDR1 and CDR2 (germline): SNHLY, FYNNEI.

This clonotype was counted between two and nine times. This chain uses TRBV6-1 with TRBJ1-1; 7 nucleotides agree with TRBD1. Germline V gene data show CDR1 as MNHNS and CDR2 as SASEGT. Trimming took 4 bases from V and 0 from J; bases not matched to a gene: 8. CDR3 length: 16 residues. The CDR3 sequence is CASSATAGGLNTEAFF. DNA of the CDR3: TGTGCCAGCAGTGCTACCGCAGGGGGACTGAACACTGAAGCTTTCTTT.

This sequence joins TRBV19 and TRBJ2-5; tentative D call: TRBD2 (6 bases). Per the germline V gene, CDR1 is LNHDA and CDR2 is SQIVND (reference sequence). This CDR3 has 14 amino acids. The V end lost 6 bases, the J end lost 1 base, and 12 bases lay between the germline ends. The CDR3, as DNA: TGTGCCAGTAGGGGTAGCGGCTCCCAAGAGACCCAGTACTTC. It yields the protein CASRGSGSQETQYF.

V and J are TRBV6-1 and TRBJ2-2; 9 bases align to TRBD1. CDR1 is MNHNS and CDR2 is SASEGT in the germline V gene. The CDR3 is 16 residues long. The ends lost 2 bases at V and 5 bases at J; junction bases unmatched: 6. The CDR3 sequence: CASSENPTGGTGELFF. DNA for the CDR3: TGTGCCAGCAGTGAAAACCCGACAGGGGGTACCGGGGAGCTGTTTTTT.

This sequence joins TRBV15 and TRBJ2-7; 7 positions agree with TRBD2. With V trimmed by 5 bases and J by 2 bases, 3 bases remained unmatched. The CDR3 covers 13 residues. Germline V gene lookup returns CDR1 LNHNV and CDR2 YYDKDF (reference sequence). CDR3 protein: CATSAGTTYEQYF. DNA of the CDR3: TGTGCCACCAGCGCTGGGACTACCTACGAGCAGTACTTC.

The chain carries TRBV7-8 and TRBJ2-7, with D perhaps TRBD2 (5 bases). The CDR3 contains 13 residues. Germline assignment: CDR1 SGHVS and CDR2 FQNEAQ. Trimming took off 1 base at V and 7 bases at J, with 11 bases between the two ends. The DNA of the CDR3 is TGTGCCAGCAGCTTAGAAGAGGGTTGGGAGCAGTACTTC. Protein sequence: CASSLEEGWEQYF.

Regarding this clonotype: At one end, the junction sequence differs from germline, possibly due to a read error. The CDR3 loop is CASSEPGTSGPGW. The CDR3 DNA reads TGTGCCAGCAGCGAGCCCGGGACTAGCGGGCCCGGATGG. The chain combines TRBV7-2 with TRBJ2-3; 12 bases match TRBD2. Germline V gene sequence: CDR1 SGHTA, CDR2 FQGNSA. This CDR3 comprises 13 residues.

The rearrangement links TRBV7-6 to TRBJ2-5, with D possibly matching TRBD2 (6 bases). The CDR3 sequence is 15 residues long. Trimming left V 3 bases short and J 0 bases short, with 11 bases between. CDR1 SGHVS and CDR2 FNYEAQ come from the germline V gene. CDR3 sequence reads: CASSFGGTNQETQYF. In nucleotides, the CDR3 is TGTGCCAGCAGCTTTGGGGGGACGAACCAAGAGACCCAGTACTTC.

J is TRBJ2-5 and V is TRBV4-3; 8 bases map to TRBD1. In germline, CDR1 is LGHNA, CDR2 YSLEER. The CDR3 is 17 residues long. J lost 5 bases, V lost 2 bases, and 13 bases had no gene match. In nucleotides, the CDR3 is TGCGCCAGCAGCCAAACAGGGGGGAGGAGGGTTGGGGAGACCCAGTACTTC. Residues: CASSQTGGRRVGETQYF.

The rearrangement uses TRBV4-1 and TRBJ2-7; D gene uncertain. CDR3 size: 15 residues. CDR1 and CDR2 from the germline V gene are MGHRA and YSYEKL. The V gene lost 4 bases and the J gene lost 2 bases, with 15 bases spanning the gap. Here the CDR3 DNA reads TGCGCCAGCAGCCCCAGTCATCCCGGGCCCTACGAGCAGTACTTC. It yields the protein CASSPSHPGPYEQYF.

The genes are TRBV7-8 and TRBJ1-3; D call uncertain. Trimming shortened V by 0 bases and J by 2 bases, and 11 bases separated the two germline ends. The CDR3 runs 16 residues. Germline loops: CDR1 SGHVS, CDR2 FQNEAQ. This CDR3 is CASSLARQPTGNTIYF. The CDR3, as DNA: TGTGCCAGCAGCTTAGCGAGGCAGCCTACTGGAAACACCATATATTTT.

This clonotype came up a few times. The chain uses TRBV11-2 and TRBJ2-1; 9 positions match TRBD2. Germline V gene sequence: CDR1 SGHAT, CDR2 FQNNGV. The CDR3 has 14 residues. With V trimmed by 0 bases and J by 9 bases, 3 bases remained unmatched. CDR3 DNA sequence: TGTGCCAGCAGCTTAGACCAACTAGCGGGTGAGCAGTTCTTC. It specifies CASSLDQLAGEQFF.

J is TRBJ2-3 and V is TRBV6-5; D unclear. Trimming took off 2 bases at V and 5 bases at J, with 11 bases between the two ends. The CDR3 is made up of 14 amino acids. CDR1 is MNHEY, CDR2 SVGAGI, per germline. The CDR3 sequence: CASSYGSPGDTQYF. The CDR3 nucleotides are TGTGCCAGCAGTTACGGCTCCCCCGGAGATACGCAGTATTTT.

This clonotype has a handful of counts. In DNA form, the CDR3 reads TGTGCCAGCAGCTTAGTGGGGGATAGGACAGGGGCCTACGAGCAGTACTTC. Protein sequence: CASSLVGDRTGAYEQYF. The rearrangement links TRBV7-2 to TRBJ2-7, with TRBD1 identical over 9 bases. V lost 1 base and J lost 2; bases outside the gene matches: 9. The CDR3 loop spans 17 amino acids. Germline CDR1 and CDR2: SGHTA and FQGNSA.

This clonotype was detected only a few times. The gene calls are TRBV7-2 and TRBJ2-1, with 8 bases that match TRBD2. Trimming at V came to 4 bases and at J to 8 bases, leaving 10 bases not matched to a gene. The germline gives CDR1 SGHTA, CDR2 FQGNSA. The CDR3 spans 15 residues. CDR3 nucleotides: TGTGCCAGCAGCTCCCACGGGGGGGCCGAAGATGAGCAGTTCTTC. Protein product: CASSSHGGAEDEQFF.

This clonotype was counted a few times. The chain has TRBV28 and TRBJ2-1, with unresolved D. CDR3 length: 11 amino acids. Trimming cost V 3 bases and J 8 bases, with 5 bases left between them. Germline lookup yields CDR1 MDHEN and CDR2 SYDVKM. In DNA, the CDR3 is TGTGCCAGCAGTTTTTTGGATGAGCAGTTCTTC. Its translation: CASSFLDEQFF.